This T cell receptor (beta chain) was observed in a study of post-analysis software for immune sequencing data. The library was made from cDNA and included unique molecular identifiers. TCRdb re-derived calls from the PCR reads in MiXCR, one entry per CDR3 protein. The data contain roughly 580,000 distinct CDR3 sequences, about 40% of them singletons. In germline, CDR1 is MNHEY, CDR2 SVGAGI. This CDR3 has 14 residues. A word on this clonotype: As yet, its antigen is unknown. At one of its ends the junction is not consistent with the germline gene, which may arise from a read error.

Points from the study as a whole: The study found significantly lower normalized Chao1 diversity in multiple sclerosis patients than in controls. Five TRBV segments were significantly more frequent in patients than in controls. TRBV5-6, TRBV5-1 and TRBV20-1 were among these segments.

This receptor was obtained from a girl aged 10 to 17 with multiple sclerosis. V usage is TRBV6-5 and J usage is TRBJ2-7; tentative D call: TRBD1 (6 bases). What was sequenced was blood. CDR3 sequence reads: CASIRGRGSHEQYF. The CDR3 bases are TGTGCCAGCATTAGAGGCAGGGGCTCCCACGAGCAGTACTTC.